What follows are 8 T cell receptor beta chains derived from one specimen sequenced in a study of response to subunit inactivated influenza vaccine (dated by TCRdb to the late 2010s). The library was built by means of RT-PCR. This sample was sequenced with an Illumina HiSeq 2500. TCRdb reprocessed the public reads (quality trimming at Q25 with fastp, clone calling with MiXCR) and kept in-frame beta chains. Rows are combined by CDR3 protein, so each entry shows the most common genes and DNA. The sample data list 300,000 to 350,000 distinct CDR3 sequences, and less than 25% of these were observed just once. 10% of the sample rests with the top ten. Sample: PBMCs from blood, taken roughly 20 months after vaccination. All receptors come from a man between 50 and 75 years old who received an inactivated influenza vaccine. Donor details come from another sample of the same person, matched by shared clones.

This clonotype has a count of ten or more. The chain combines TRBV6-1 with TRBJ1-1, with 7 bases aligning to TRBD1. Per germline, CDR1 MNHNS and CDR2 SASEGT. The CDR3 totals 14 residues. V was clipped by 4 bases and J by 1 base; unmatched bases: 3. CDR3 loop: CASSGGQRNTEAFF. The CDR3 bases are TGTGCCAGCAGTGGGGGACAGAGGAACACTGAAGCTTTCTTT.

Many counts were recorded for this clonotype. The gene calls are TRBV27 and TRBJ1-5; D is uncertain. This CDR3 region has 18 residues. Trimming took 0 bases from V and 2 from J, leaving 17 bases between them. Germline CDR1 is MNHEY and CDR2 is SMNVEV (reference sequence). The CDR3 DNA reads TGTGCCAGCAGTTTATCTGGGGTGAGGAGGTCGGGCAATCAGCCCCAGCATTTT. This encodes CASSLSGVRRSGNQPQHF.

This chain uses TRBV5-1 with TRBJ2-3, with TRBD1 identical over 7 bases. The CDR3 has 14 residues. Germline V CDR1 and CDR2: SGHRS, YFSETQ. The V segment lost 7 bases and the J segment 0 bases; nucleotides outside the gene matches: 5. The CDR3 loop reads CASGLGGSTDTQYF. CDR3 in DNA: TGCGCCAGCGGGCTAGGGGGCAGCACAGATACGCAGTATTTT. The full variable domain, with the rest looked up from reference TRBV5-1 and TRBJ2-3, is KAGVTQTPRYLIKTRGQQVTLSCSPISGHRSVSWYQQTPGQGLQFLFEYFSETQRNKGNFPGRFSGRQFSNSRSEMNVSTLELGDSALYLCASGLGGSTDTQYFGPGTRLTVL.

This clonotype was counted many times. The chain recombines TRBV4-1 with TRBJ1-5; D is ambiguous. V was clipped by 1 base and J by 3 bases, with 10 bases between them. Germline V gene sequence: CDR1 MGHRA, CDR2 YSYEKL. The CDR3 sequence is 15 residues long. CDR3 sequence reads: CASSQVGRTNQPQHF. The CDR3 coding sequence is TGCGCCAGCAGCCAAGTAGGGCGCACCAATCAGCCCCAGCATTTT.

This chain links TRBV7-8 with TRBJ1-4; 9 bases agree with TRBD1. With V trimmed by 4 bases and J by 5 bases, 5 bases remained unmatched. The CDR3 spans 15 residues. Germline V gene lookup returns CDR1 SGHVS and CDR2 FQNEAQ. The CDR3, as DNA: TGTGCCAGCAGCTCAGACAGGGGGTCGAATGAAAAACTGTTTTTT. Protein sequence: CASSSDRGSNEKLFF. Full variable domain (rest looked up from reference TRBV7-8 and TRBJ1-4): GAGVSQSPRYKVAKRGQDVALRCDPISGHVSLFWYQQALGQGPEFLTYFQNEAQLDKSGLPSDRFFAERPEGSVSTLKIQRTQQEDSAVYLCASSSDRGSNEKLFFGSGTQLSVL.

This clonotype was recorded many times. The chain is built from TRBV14 and TRBJ2-7; 7 nucleotides agree with TRBD1. Germline CDR1 SGHDN, CDR2 FVKESK. With 1 base clipped from V and 2 bases from J, the junction kept 5 bases outside the gene matches. The CDR3 extends over 15 amino acids. The CDR3 sequence: CASSQGGTVAYEQYF. CDR3 in DNA: TGTGCCAGCAGCCAAGGGGGGACAGTGGCCTACGAGCAGTACTTC. Full variable domain (outside the CDR3, taken from reference TRBV14 and TRBJ2-7): EAGVTQFPSHSVIEKGQTVTLRCDPISGHDNLYWYRRVMGKEIKFLLHFVKESKQDESGMPNNRFLAERTGGTYSTLKVQPAELEDSGVYFCASSQGGTVAYEQYFGPGTRLTVT.

V usage is TRBV10-3 and J usage is TRBJ2-1; D gene unclear. Germline V gene lookup returns CDR1 ENHRY and CDR2 SYGVKD. The CDR3 length is 11 residues. V was pared by 3 bases and J by 5 bases, with 2 bases between. The CDR3 DNA reads as TGTGCCATCAGTGAAGACAATGAGCAGTTCTTC. Residues: CAISEDNEQFF.

The rearrangement joins TRBV20-1 to TRBJ1-4; D unclear. Trimming shortened V by 4 bases and J by 5 bases, and 11 bases separated the two germline ends. This CDR3 contains 13 residues. CDR1 and CDR2 from the germline V gene are DFQATT and SNEGSKA (reference sequence). The CDR3 sequence is CSATGKVNEKLFF. The DNA for the CDR3 is TGCAGTGCTACGGGGAAGGTCAATGAAAAACTGTTTTTT.